This TCR beta chain was identified in a study of T cell responses to AZD1222 COVID-19 vaccine (dated by TCRdb to the early 2020s). As for the study more broadly: AZD1222 recipients with second doses at about 4 weeks or about 12 weeks were pooled, because spike-specific TCR depth and breadth did not differ between schedules. A total of 230 to 250 trial participants underwent TCR sequencing, of whom under 220 had received two doses of AZD1222 and about 25 had received two doses of the MenACWY control vaccine. Trial participants were enrolled by age into 18-55, 56-69 and 70-plus year subgroups, with 148, 28 and 57 TCR-sequenced participants respectively.

Summary of the overall study and its limitations: Participants were mostly white British, with more females than males. The authors suggested clonal diversity may have been underestimated. Epitopes outside the regions mutated in the B.1.351 and B.1.1.7 variants were reportedly recognized by nearly half of the unique spike-specific TCRs. The whole spike protein was spanned by vaccine-associated CD4 TCRs, and dominant responses were seen in regions 160-218 and 743-854. Conclusions about previously exposed vaccinees are limited, since just a handful of AZD1222 recipients were seropositive for SARS-CoV-2 at baseline. No day 14 peak-response samples were available, so repertoires were characterized only after the peak T cell response. The 56-69-year group was small, and its depth increase did not reach significance, likely because of low power. Spike-specific TCR breadth and depth rose significantly after two AZD1222 doses compared with day 0 and with MenACWY recipients.

In the germline V gene, CDR1 corresponds to MNHEY and CDR2 to SVGAGI. The CDR3 starts with the cysteine, ends with the phenylalanine, and has 15 residues. This entry keeps only the CDR3 DNA: 45 bases, framed from base 1. V is clipped by 5 bases and J by 6 bases, and the sequence between their germline boundaries is 19 bases long. Concerning this clone itself: The clone's antigen remains unknown. No clone much larger than this one lies a single base away; base qualities are absent.

The CDR3 regions of human TCRbeta chains were analyzed by immunosequencing. Under the source paper's analysis protocol: Repertoire TCRs were matched against a reference library of SARS-CoV-2-specific TCRs generated with the MIRA antigen-specificity platform. Breadth was defined as the fraction of unique TCRs that were SARS-CoV-2-associated. Depth was defined as the fraction of total T cells that were SARS-CoV-2-associated. Using the MIRA data, every spike-specific TCR was mapped to the spike region that the TCR reacted to and assigned to either a CD4 or a CD8 class. Log10-transformed breadth and depth values were compared by one-way ANOVA with Sidak's multiple comparisons tests. The clones in this table, taken by TCRdb from immuneACCESS, are in-frame only. Not every clone is retained; where verified, under half of the shortfall comes from an unresolved V gene, and the cause of the rest is unknown. The D gene and trimming were derived from the DNA, and the V and J assignments and clone size from that table. This sample holds about 140,000 clones; around 93% were observed only once. The top ten hold about 2.5% of the sample.

Interpreted using the paper, the time point label stands for: baseline before first vaccination. Samples from vaccinated people were obtained from the UK trials COV001 and COV002, which included a single-blind randomized controlled phase 2/3 trial of AZD1222 (ChAdOx1 nCoV-19) in healthy adults. For TCRbeta chain sequencing, PBMC samples were collected from trial participants at day 0 and at day 28 after the second dose. The TCR was taken from an adult in good health. The sequence links TRBV6-5 to TRBJ1-2; possibly the D gene is TRBD1, per 5 matching bases. The source was peripheral blood, collected on day 0 of AZD1222 vaccination. The sequence in DNA is TGTGCCAGCAGTCCCGGTAGCAGCAAGGGGCATGGCTACACCTTC. Its amino acids are CASSPGSSKGHGYTF.